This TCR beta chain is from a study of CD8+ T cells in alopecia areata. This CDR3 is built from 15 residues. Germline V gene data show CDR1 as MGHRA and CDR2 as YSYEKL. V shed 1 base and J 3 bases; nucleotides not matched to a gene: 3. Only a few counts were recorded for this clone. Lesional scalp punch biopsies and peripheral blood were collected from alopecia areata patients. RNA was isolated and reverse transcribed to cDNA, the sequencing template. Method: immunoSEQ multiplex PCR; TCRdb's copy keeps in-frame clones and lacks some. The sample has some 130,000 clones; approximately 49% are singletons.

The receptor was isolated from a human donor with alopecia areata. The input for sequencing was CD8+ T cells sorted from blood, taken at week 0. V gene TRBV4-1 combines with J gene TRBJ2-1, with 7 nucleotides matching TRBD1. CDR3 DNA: TGCGCCAGCAGCCAAGGGCAGGGGGTCTACAATGAGCAGTTCTTC. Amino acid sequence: CASSQGQGVYNEQFF.